This entry lists 20 T cell receptor beta chains sequenced from one sample in a study of CD8 T cells in ankylosing spondylitis. MiXCR was run by TCRdb on the 5' RACE reads, yielding one entry per CDR3 protein. The sample has 250,000 or so distinct CDR3 sequences, roughly a quarter seen once. The sequencing input was blood, either unsorted or a sorted T cell fraction (not recorded which). The receptors derive from a male donor with ankylosing spondylitis or in good health (not recorded which).

The V gene is TRBV12-3 or TRBV12-4, the J gene TRBJ1-1; D is unclear. This CDR3 contains 14 residues. With 6 bases removed from V and 5 bases from J, the gap between germline ends came to 16 bases. DNA for the CDR3: TGTGCCAGCAGCCGCGTGGTAGGGAAAACTGAAGCTTTCTTT. This translates into CASSRVVGKTEAFF.

This clonotype was found a few times. The gene calls are TRBV29-1 and TRBJ1-5; no reliable D call. V was pared by 6 bases and J by 0 bases, with 12 bases between. The CDR3 runs 14 residues. Germline V gene data show CDR1 as SQVTM and CDR2 as ANQGSEA. The CDR3: CSVREGYSNQPQHF. The CDR3 nucleotides read TGCAGCGTGAGGGAAGGTTATAGCAATCAGCCCCAGCATTTT.

In nucleotides, the CDR3 is TGTGCCAGCTCAAAGACAGGGAAAGAGACCCAGTACTTC. Residues: CASSKTGKETQYF. The V gene is TRBV18, the J gene TRBJ2-5; 7 bases map to TRBD1. This CDR3 contains 13 residues. Per germline, CDR1 KGHSH and CDR2 LQKENI. Trimming removed 5 bases from V and 3 bases from J; junction bases left unmatched: 3. Full variable domain (missing parts from reference TRBV18 and TRBJ2-5): NAGVMQNPRHLVRRRGQEARLRCSPMKGHSHVYWYRQLPEEGLKFMVYLQKENIIDESGMPKERFSAEFPKEGPSILRIQQVVRGDSAAYFCASSKTGKETQYFGPGTRLLVL.

This clonotype was detected ten times or more. V and J are TRBV5-1 and TRBJ1-5; 7 positions match TRBD1. The CDR3 has 14 amino acids. Germline V gives CDR1 SGHRS, CDR2 YFSETQ. J gave up 4 bases and V 2 bases, and 3 bases lay outside the gene matches. The CDR3 nucleotides read TGCGCCAGCAGCTTAGGGACAGCGAATCAGCCCCAGCATTTT. Translated, it gives CASSLGTANQPQHF.

In its sample, this clonotype was seen many times. This chain's CDR3 is CSAHRGTEQFF. DNA of the CDR3: TGCAGCGCACACAGGGGAACTGAGCAGTTCTTC. The chain is built from TRBV29-1 and TRBJ2-1, with 7 positions matching TRBD1. CDR1 and CDR2 (germline): SQVTM, ANQGSEA. J gave up 9 bases and V 7 bases, and 6 bases lay outside the gene matches. The CDR3 is made up of 11 amino acids.

Here the CDR3 DNA reads TGCAGTGCTAGGGGGGGCATTCAAAATGAGCAGTTCTTC. Encoded protein: CSARGGIQNEQFF. The chain carries TRBV20-1 and TRBJ2-1; D may be TRBD1 or TRBD2 (6 bases each). V was shortened by 3 bases and J by 7 bases, with 13 bases between the two germline ends. The CDR3 is 13 amino acids. Germline V gives CDR1 DFQATT, CDR2 SNEGSKA (reference sequence).

V and J are TRBV5-6 and TRBJ2-4; 10 bases map to TRBD2. Per germline, CDR1 SGHDT and CDR2 YYEEEE. Unmatched junction bases numbered 5, after V lost 3 bases and J lost 2 bases. CDR3 length: 16 residues. In DNA form, the CDR3 reads TGTGCCAGCAGCTCGAGCGGGGGGGCGTCCAAAAACATTCAGTACTTC. Translation: CASSSSGGASKNIQYF.

This clonotype showed up many times. The rearrangement joins TRBV12-3 or TRBV12-4 to TRBJ2-2; 8 bases line up with TRBD1. The junction had 3 bases not matched to a gene; V was cut back by 4 bases and J by 2 bases. The CDR3 sequence is 15 residues long. In nucleotides, the CDR3 is TGTGCCAGCAGTTCGCAGGGGGCCAACACCGGGGAGCTGTTTTTT. Its protein product is CASSSQGANTGELFF.

This clonotype appeared a few times. The chain recombines TRBV10-3 with TRBJ1-2, with D possibly TRBD1 on 5 matching bases. Trimming cost V 6 bases and J 7 bases, with 12 bases left between them. CDR3 length: 12 amino acids. Germline CDR1 is ENHRY and CDR2 is SYGVKD. CDR3 in amino acids: CAISPGTGGYTF. In DNA form, the CDR3 reads TGTGCCATCAGCCCTGGGACCGGTGGCTACACCTTC.

The V call is TRBV20-1, the J call TRBJ2-1, with 8 bases matching TRBD2. Germline V lookup: CDR1 DFQATT, CDR2 SNEGSKA (reference sequence). Trimming removed 7 bases from V and 0 bases from J; junction bases left unmatched: 11. CDR3 length equals 16 residues. The CDR3 region is CSVEMRGAYSYNEQFF. Here the CDR3 DNA reads TGCAGTGTCGAGATGCGGGGGGCCTACTCCTACAATGAGCAGTTCTTC.

Ten or more counts support this clonotype. The gene calls are TRBV29-1 and TRBJ2-1, with D uncertain. From germline, CDR1 is SQVTM and CDR2 ANQGSEA. The CDR3 covers 12 residues. The V and J ends lost 6 bases and 6 bases respectively, with 12 bases between them. Here the CDR3 reads CSVWVVGNEQFF. DNA for the CDR3: TGCAGCGTGTGGGTAGTCGGCAATGAGCAGTTCTTC.

This clonotype was seen many times. This chain connects TRBV5-1 to TRBJ2-7; TRBD1 agrees at 7 bases. This CDR3 is built from 12 residues. The germline V gene encodes CDR1 SGHRS and CDR2 YFSETQ. The J segment lost 4 bases and the V segment lost 4 bases, leaving 2 bases of the junction unmatched. The CDR3 DNA sequence: TGCGCCAGCAGCGTGGGACAGTACGAGCAGTACTTC. As protein: CASSVGQYEQYF.

This clonotype appeared many times. Here the CDR3 DNA reads TGTGCCACCAGTGAGGGAGGGTACAATGAGCAGTTCTTC. As protein: CATSEGGYNEQFF. The rearrangement joins TRBV24-1 to TRBJ2-1; 7 bases fit TRBD2. V was clipped by 4 bases and J by 4 bases; unmatched bases: 0. CDR1 and CDR2 from the germline V gene are KGHDR and SFDVKD. The CDR3 is made up of 13 amino acids.

The sample holds many counts of this clonotype. The chain is built from TRBV24-1 and TRBJ2-2; D not resolved. Germline V gene sequence: CDR1 KGHDR, CDR2 SFDVKD. V gave up 7 bases and J gave up 0 bases, with 5 bases separating them. There are 13 residues in the CDR3. Here the CDR3 DNA reads TGTGCCACCAGCCCCTCGAACACCGGGGAGCTGTTTTTT. Encoded protein: CATSPSNTGELFF.

This clonotype was picked up a small number of times. V and J are TRBV20-1 and TRBJ1-5; no clear D. V was pared by 4 bases and J by 2 bases, with 15 bases between. Germline CDR1 and CDR2: DFQATT and SNEGSKA (reference sequence). This CDR3 is built from 15 residues. CDR3 sequence: CSANGGPGGNQPQHF. For the CDR3, the DNA is TGCAGTGCTAACGGCGGCCCCGGGGGCAATCAGCCCCAGCATTTT.

This clonotype was counted a single time. This chain connects TRBV23-1 to TRBJ2-3, with D uncertain. TRBV23-1 is classed as an ORF, of uncertain function. The CDR3 is made up of 15 amino acids. Between the trimmed V and J ends, which lost 7 bases and 2 bases, there was a span of 16 bases. The CDR3 here is CASILSRSVTDTQYF. In DNA form, the CDR3 reads TGCGCCAGCATTTTATCGCGGTCCGTCACAGATACGCAGTATTTT.

CDR3: CASSFGVRRPTDTQYF. The CDR3 DNA reads as TGTGCCAGCAGTTTTGGGGTGAGGAGGCCCACAGATACGCAGTATTTT. The chain combines TRBV12-3 or TRBV12-4 with TRBJ2-3; the D gene is possibly TRBD2 (5 bases). This CDR3 comprises 16 residues. V gave up 3 bases and J gave up 2 bases, with 15 bases separating them.

This clonotype was seen ten or more times. This chain connects TRBV7-9 to TRBJ1-3; D gene ambiguous. The CDR3 has 15 residues. Deletions cut 7 bases from V and 0 bases from J, with 13 bases between. Germline V lookup: CDR1 SEHNR, CDR2 FQNEAQ (reference sequence). CDR3 in amino acids: CASIDSARSGNTIYF. The CDR3 coding sequence is TGTGCCAGCATCGATTCCGCCCGCTCTGGAAACACCATATATTTT.

The chain links TRBV5-6 to TRBJ2-1, with 7 nucleotides matching TRBD2. The CDR3 covers 13 residues. Germline CDR1 and CDR2: SGHDT and YYEEEE. The ends lost 0 bases at V and 9 bases at J; junction bases unmatched: 3. DNA for the CDR3: TGTGCCAGCAGCTTGGGGGGGAGGGCTGAGCAGTTCTTC. Translating it yields CASSLGGRAEQFF.

This clonotype has just a few counts. This sequence joins TRBV20-1 and TRBJ2-2; possible D gene TRBD1, 8 bases. Germline V CDR1 and CDR2: DFQATT, SNEGSKA (reference sequence). The V gene lost 6 bases and the J gene lost 1 base, with 18 bases spanning the gap. The CDR3 extends over 16 amino acids. The CDR3 protein is CSARGSGTGNTGELFF. CDR3 in DNA: TGCAGTGCCCGAGGAAGCGGGACAGGGAACACCGGGGAGCTGTTTTTT.